These 22 T cell receptor beta chains came from one sample sequenced in a study of T cell changes during pregnancy in multiple sclerosis. Sequenced by immunoSEQ multiplex PCR; TCRdb stores in-frame clones only, minus some. The sample holds about 16,000 clones, 65% to 90% seen once. The input for sequencing was CD8+ T cells from peripheral blood mononuclear cells, taken in the first trimester of pregnancy. The origin of the receptors is a female donor with multiple sclerosis, enrolled in a pregnancy study.

The chain employs TRBV9 and TRBJ1-4, with D tentatively TRBD1 (5 bases). Germline V gives CDR1 SGDLS, CDR2 YYNGEE. Trimming left V 0 bases short and J 0 bases short, with 6 bases between. The length of the CDR3 is 15 residues. CDR3 region: CASSVAGTTNEKLFF. CDR3 nucleotide sequence: TGTGCCAGCAGCGTAGCAGGGACAACTAATGAAAAACTGTTTTTT.

The V and J genes are TRBV10-3 and TRBJ1-2; possibly TRBD1 for D (5 bases). This CDR3 spans 15 amino acids. Germline V CDR1 and CDR2: ENHRY, SYGVKD. Trimming took 0 bases from V and 3 from J, leaving 11 bases between them. The CDR3 coding sequence is TGTGCCATCAGTGAGTCAACAGGTTCTTACTATGGCTACACCTTC. Translated: CAISESTGSYYGYTF.

This clone is medium-sized in the sample. Here the CDR3 DNA reads TGCGCCAGCAGTGATGCAGGGGGTTTCTACGAGCAGTACTTC. Its translation: CASSDAGGFYEQYF. The rearrangement links TRBV10-2 to TRBJ2-7; the match to TRBD1 covers 7 bases. The CDR3 contains 14 residues. The germline CDR1 and CDR2 sequences are WSHSY and SAAADI. Germline trimming cut 3 bases from V and 3 bases from J; bases unmatched to any gene: 5.

The gene calls are TRBV27 and TRBJ2-5; 11 bases agree with TRBD2. The CDR3 has 14 residues. The trim removed 5 bases at V and 6 bases at J, leaving 5 bases unmatched. Germline V CDR1 and CDR2: MNHEY, SMNVEV (reference sequence). CDR3 DNA: TGTGCCAGCAGTCTCGGGACTAGCGGACAGACCCAGTACTTC. It is translated as CASSLGTSGQTQYF.

The genes are TRBV5-8 and TRBJ1-4; no clear D. V gave up 4 bases and J gave up 0 bases, with 13 bases separating them. Germline V gene sequence: CDR1 SGHTS, CDR2 YDEGEE. CDR3 length: 16 amino acids. The CDR3 nucleotides read TGTGCCAGCAGCCGCGGAACCTATGCAACTAATGAAAAACTGTTTTTT. It codes for CASSRGTYATNEKLFF. The entire variable domain, with the rest obtained from reference TRBV5-8 and TRBJ1-4, is as follows: EAGVTQSPTHLIKTRGQQATLRCSPISGHTSVYWYQQALGLGLQFLLWYDEGEERNRGNFPPRFSGRQFPNYSSELNVNALELEDSALYLCASSRGTYATNEKLFFGSGTQLSVL.

This chain joins TRBV6-6 and TRBJ1-2; possible D gene TRBD1, 6 bases. Germline CDR1 and CDR2: MNHNY and SVGAGI (reference sequence). The CDR3 contains 14 residues. The germline V and J ends were trimmed by 2 bases and 6 bases, with 13 bases remaining between them. The CDR3 bases are TGTGCCAGCAGTTACGGGGAGGGGGTCAATGGCTACACCTTC. The encoded protein is CASSYGEGVNGYTF.

The chain carries TRBV9 and TRBJ2-7, with D perhaps TRBD1 (5 bases). V lost 1 base and J 5 bases, leaving 19 bases between the germline ends. Germline CDR1 and CDR2: SGDLS and YYNGEE. The CDR3 length is 16 residues. The CDR3 spells CASSVNPPQGNHEQYF. The CDR3 coding sequence is TGTGCCAGCAGCGTAAACCCCCCCCAGGGTAACCACGAGCAGTACTTC.

This rearrangement joins TRBV13 to TRBJ2-2; D uncertain. CDR3 length equals 14 residues. Trimming took 6 bases from V and 8 from J, leaving 16 bases between them. In germline, CDR1 is PRHDT, CDR2 FYEKMQ (reference sequence). The CDR3 nucleotides read TGTGCCAGCAGTCCAGGTCCCTCTGTAGGGGAGCTGTTTTTT. Protein: CASSPGPSVGELFF. The full variable domain, with the rest looked up from reference TRBV13 and TRBJ2-2, is AAGVIQSPRHLIKEKRETATLKCYPIPRHDTVYWYQQGPGQDPQFLISFYEKMQSDKGSIPDRFSAQQFSDYHSELNMSSLELGDSALYFCASSPGPSVGELFFGEGSRLTVL.

This clone was counted once. The J gene is TRBJ2-1, the V gene TRBV27, with D hard to call. Germline V gene data show CDR1 as MNHEY and CDR2 as SMNVEV (reference sequence). The CDR3 runs 12 residues. V lost 0 bases and J lost 11, with 8 bases in between. The CDR3 loop reads CASSLSSQKQFF. The CDR3 DNA is TGTGCCAGCAGTTTATCATCTCAGAAGCAGTTCTTC.

This clone is labeled medium-sized. V is TRBV2 and J is TRBJ1-2, with a tentative D call TRBD1 (6 bases). The CDR3 is made up of 11 amino acids. CDR1 and CDR2 from the germline V gene are SNHLY and FYNNEI. The V end lost 5 bases, the J end lost 8 bases, and 9 bases lay between the germline ends. The CDR3 spells CASSWGQGYTF. In nucleotides, the CDR3 is TGTGCCAGCAGTTGGGGGCAAGGCTACACCTTC.

A single count supports this clone. This chain connects TRBV19 to TRBJ1-5; D is possibly TRBD1 (5 bases). CDR1 and CDR2 (germline): LNHDA, SQIVND (reference sequence). The CDR3 is made up of 17 amino acids. Trimming cost V 2 bases and J 2 bases, with 16 bases left between them. CDR3 coding DNA: TGTGCCAGTAGTATAAATGGGTTGACAGCGCGCAATCAGCCCCAGCATTTT. Protein product: CASSINGLTARNQPQHF.

The J gene is TRBJ2-1, the V gene TRBV30; D is perhaps TRBD1 (6 bases). Germline V gene data show CDR1 as GTSNPN and CDR2 as SVGIG (reference sequence). The germline V and J ends were trimmed by 2 bases and 5 bases, with 16 bases remaining between them. The CDR3 covers 15 residues. CDR3: CAWSSTGSLNNEQFF. CDR3 DNA: TGTGCCTGGAGTTCCACAGGGTCCCTAAACAATGAGCAGTTCTTC.

The chain combines TRBV19 with TRBJ1-1; 7 bases map to TRBD1. The ends lost 5 bases at V and 4 bases at J; junction bases unmatched: 7. Germline assignment: CDR1 LNHDA and CDR2 SQIVND (reference sequence). The CDR3 loop spans 14 amino acids. CDR3 sequence: CASSLYPGGTEAFF. For the CDR3, the DNA is TGTGCCAGTAGTCTCTATCCAGGGGGCACTGAAGCTTTCTTT.

The V and J genes are TRBV5-4 and TRBJ1-1; 9 positions agree with TRBD1. This CDR3 spans 14 amino acids. Germline lookup yields CDR1 SGHNT and CDR2 YYREEE (reference sequence). Losses at the gene ends were 4 bases for V and 4 bases for J; bases not matched to a gene: 5. The CDR3 protein is CASSQDRGSTEAFF. The CDR3 DNA sequence: TGTGCCAGCAGCCAGGACAGGGGAAGCACTGAAGCTTTCTTT. Using reference TRBV5-4 and TRBJ1-1 for the parts outside the CDR3, the full variable domain is ETGVTQSPTHLIKTRGQQVTLRCSSQSGHNTVSWYQQALGQGPQFIFQYYREEENGRGNFPPRFSGLQFPNYSSELNVNALELDDSALYLCASSQDRGSTEAFFGQGTRLTVV.

The chain has TRBV9 and TRBJ1-2; D is unresolved. Germline V CDR1 and CDR2: SGDLS, YYNGEE. The V end lost 3 bases, the J end lost 2 bases, and 23 bases lay between the germline ends. The length of the CDR3 is 18 residues. CDR3: CASSASGWKVERNYGYTF. CDR3 nucleotide sequence: TGTGCCAGCAGCGCCTCGGGTTGGAAAGTGGAACGGAACTATGGCTACACCTTC.

The J gene is TRBJ1-1, the V gene TRBV7-9, with D tentatively TRBD1 (5 bases). V was cut by 5 bases and J by 8 bases, with 12 bases left in between. Germline V gene sequence: CDR1 SEHNR, CDR2 FQNEAQ (reference sequence). The CDR3 is 12 amino acids. CDR3 sequence reads: CASSPAGGEAFF. The DNA of the CDR3 is TGTGCCAGCAGCCCCGCGGGGGGGGAAGCTTTCTTT.

The chain is built from TRBV5-1 and TRBJ2-2, with TRBD1 identical over 7 bases. V lost 4 bases to trimming and J lost 3 bases; unmatched junction nucleotides: 15. The CDR3 loop spans 18 amino acids. Germline CDR1 and CDR2: SGHRS and YFSETQ. CDR3 region: CASSRTRTGPKDTGELFF. CDR3 nucleotide sequence: TGCGCCAGCAGCCGCACAAGGACAGGACCCAAGGACACCGGGGAGCTGTTTTTT.

This clone has more than one count but fewer than ten. The chain couples TRBV2 to TRBJ2-7, with 8 bases identical to TRBD2. The J segment lost 0 bases and the V segment lost 6 bases, leaving 4 bases of the junction unmatched. The germline V gene encodes CDR1 SNHLY and CDR2 FYNNEI. The CDR3 contains 14 residues. DNA for the CDR3: TGTGCCAGCAGCAGCGGGAGTTACTCCTACGAGCAGTACTTC. This gives the protein CASSSGSYSYEQYF.

DNA of the CDR3: TGTGCCAGCAGCTATGACAGGTCCTATGGCTACACCTTC. It is translated as CASSYDRSYGYTF. The V gene is TRBV7-8, the J gene TRBJ1-2; a weak D match, TRBD1 (6 bases). This CDR3 spans 13 amino acids. CDR1 SGHVS and CDR2 FQNEAQ come from the germline V gene. With 4 bases removed from V and 4 bases from J, the gap between germline ends came to 10 bases.

This chain joins TRBV5-1 and TRBJ2-3, with TRBD1 matching 9 bases. V was clipped by 3 bases and J by 0 bases; unmatched bases: 5. The germline V gene encodes CDR1 SGHRS and CDR2 YFSETQ. The CDR3 spans 16 residues. The CDR3 DNA is TGCGCCAGCAGCTCACAACAGGGGGCAAGCACAGATACGCAGTATTTT. It encodes CASSSQQGASTDTQYF.

The chain uses TRBV4-1 and TRBJ1-4; D perhaps matches TRBD1 (6 bases). This CDR3 contains 19 residues. The V gene lost 0 bases and the J gene lost 4 bases, with 21 bases spanning the gap. The germline gives CDR1 MGHRA, CDR2 YSYEKL. The CDR3 DNA follows: TGCGCCAGCAGCCAAGAGGGTGGGGGCCGCCTAAATTATAATGAAAAACTGTTTTTT. It is translated as CASSQEGGGRLNYNEKLFF.

V gene TRBV6-5 combines with J gene TRBJ2-6; possible D gene TRBD2, 6 bases. The CDR3 totals 15 residues. V was trimmed by 2 bases and J by 1 base, leaving 6 bases between them. Germline V CDR1 and CDR2: MNHEY, SVGAGI. The CDR3 is CASSYGGSGANVLTF. The CDR3 nucleotides read TGTGCCAGCAGTTACGGGGGGTCTGGGGCCAACGTCCTGACTTTC.